A single sample gave rise to the 27 T cell receptor beta chains below, sequenced in a study of T-cell memory formation after mild COVID-19. TCRdb itself ran the 5' RACE reads through MiXCR, one entry per CDR3 protein. The profile shows about 190,000 distinct CDR3 sequences, roughly a tenth of them singletons. Sample: PBMCs or a T cell subset sorted from them (not recorded which). The receptors shown here come from a man between 18 and 35 years old who had mild COVID-19 (a few samples of this study predate the infection). Cell type and time point are not known.

The sample holds a few counts of this clonotype. The CDR3 sequence: CASSLEPTPQQPQHF. CDR3 sequence (DNA): TGTGCCAGCAGTTTGGAGCCAACCCCACAGCAGCCCCAGCATTTT. The V and J genes are TRBV28 and TRBJ1-5, with no clear D. V lost 3 bases and J 7 bases, leaving 16 bases between the germline ends. The CDR3 has 15 amino acids. The germline V gene encodes CDR1 MDHEN and CDR2 SYDVKM. The full variable domain, completed using reference TRBV28 and TRBJ1-5, is DVKVTQSSRYLVKRTGEKVFLECVQDMDHENMFWYRQDPGLGLRLIYFSYDVKMKEKGDIPEGYSVSREKKERFSLILESASTNQTSMYLCASSLEPTPQQPQHFGDGTRLSIL.

The chain carries TRBV12-3 or TRBV12-4 and TRBJ2-5; 7 nucleotides agree with TRBD2. CDR3 length: 13 residues. V was clipped by 6 bases and J by 7 bases; unmatched bases: 8. CDR3 sequence: CASSPSGLGTQYF. The DNA of the CDR3 is TGTGCCAGCAGCCCTAGCGGCCTGGGGACCCAGTACTTC.

This clonotype showed up just a few times. The chain carries TRBV20-1 and TRBJ1-5, with TRBD1 matching over 10 bases. Germline trimming cut 4 bases from V and 6 bases from J; bases unmatched to any gene: 6. Germline V gene lookup returns CDR1 DFQATT and CDR2 SNEGSKA (reference sequence). CDR3 length equals 14 residues. The CDR3 region is CSATIRDRGQPQHF. The CDR3 DNA reads as TGCAGTGCTACCATAAGGGACAGGGGTCAGCCCCAGCATTTT.

This chain connects TRBV5-1 to TRBJ1-2; no clear D. CDR1 is SGHRS, CDR2 YFSETQ, per germline. The CDR3 covers 11 residues. V lost 4 bases and J lost 4, with 5 bases in between. CDR3 amino acids: CASSDIYGYTF. In nucleotides, the CDR3 is TGCGCCAGCAGCGACATCTATGGCTACACCTTC.

The chain carries TRBV4-1 and TRBJ1-1; 7 bases are a match to TRBD1. Germline assignment: CDR1 MGHRA and CDR2 YSYEKL. The CDR3 spans 14 residues. Trimming removed 4 bases from V and 1 base from J; junction bases left unmatched: 3. The CDR3 nucleotides read TGCGCCAGCAGCCGCCAGGGGGGGAACACTGAAGCTTTCTTT. It yields the protein CASSRQGGNTEAFF.

This chain links TRBV12-3 or TRBV12-4 with TRBJ1-5; D is undetermined. Trimming stripped 0 bases from V and 6 bases from J, with 9 bases between. The CDR3 contains 14 residues. The CDR3: CASSLASSVQPQHF. The CDR3 region has the DNA TGTGCCAGCAGTTTAGCCAGCTCTGTTCAGCCCCAGCATTTT.

In its sample, this clonotype was seen a few times. The gene calls are TRBV6-6 and TRBJ2-5; D remains ambiguous. V was trimmed by 2 bases and J by 4 bases, leaving 8 bases between them. Germline V gene lookup returns CDR1 MNHNY and CDR2 SVGAGI (reference sequence). This CDR3 contains 13 residues. DNA of the CDR3: TGTGCCAGCAGTTACGAGGACCGAGAGACCCAGTACTTC. Amino acids: CASSYEDRETQYF.

This clonotype appeared a few times. The chain joins TRBV7-9 to TRBJ1-1; D gene ambiguous. V was cut by 8 bases and J by 8 bases, with 18 bases left in between. From germline, CDR1 is SEHNR and CDR2 FQNEAQ (reference sequence). The CDR3 length is 13 residues. The CDR3 loop is CASVESPRFEAFF. In DNA form, the CDR3 reads TGTGCCAGCGTAGAAAGTCCCCGATTCGAAGCTTTCTTT.

This clonotype was counted a few times. This chain uses TRBV27 with TRBJ2-7; TRBD1 is a possible D gene (8 bases). V was clipped by 3 bases and J by 0 bases, with 15 bases between them. From germline, CDR1 is MNHEY and CDR2 SMNVEV (reference sequence). This CDR3 spans 16 amino acids. The CDR3 DNA reads as TGTGCCAGCAGTTTGCGGGGGACAGGCAGCTCCTACGAGCAGTACGTC. Translated, it gives CASSLRGTGSSYEQYV.

This clonotype was detected ten times or more. This sequence joins TRBV5-1 and TRBJ2-3; the D gene is possibly TRBD2 (6 bases). The CDR3 contains 14 residues. Germline loops: CDR1 SGHRS, CDR2 YFSETQ. V lost 4 bases and J 5 bases, leaving 14 bases between the germline ends. This chain's CDR3 is CASSRAGRIDTQYF. The CDR3 DNA reads TGCGCCAGCAGCCGCGCAGGGAGGATAGATACGCAGTATTTT. Drawing the rest from reference TRBV5-1 and TRBJ2-3, the complete variable domain is KAGVTQTPRYLIKTRGQQVTLSCSPISGHRSVSWYQQTPGQGLQFLFEYFSETQRNKGNFPGRFSGRQFSNSRSEMNVSTLELGDSALYLCASSRAGRIDTQYFGPGTRLTVL.

The rearrangement joins TRBV7-8 to TRBJ1-6; D remains ambiguous. The CDR3 extends over 14 amino acids. CDR1 SGHVS and CDR2 FQNEAQ come from the germline V gene. Trimming left V 5 bases short and J 9 bases short, with 14 bases between. The CDR3 here is CASSRTLQFSPLHF. CDR3 bases: TGTGCCAGCAGCCGAACCCTCCAATTTTCACCCCTCCACTTT.

The table lists this clonotype with a few counts. V is TRBV5-1 and J is TRBJ1-1; possibly TRBD1 for D (5 bases). The V and J ends lost 7 bases and 3 bases respectively, with 13 bases between them. Germline V gene sequence: CDR1 SGHRS, CDR2 YFSETQ. This CDR3 spans 13 amino acids. The CDR3 is CASGSGGYTEAFF. Written as DNA, the CDR3 is TGCGCCAGCGGCTCCGGGGGGTACACTGAAGCTTTCTTT. The entire variable domain, with the rest obtained from reference TRBV5-1 and TRBJ1-1, is as follows: KAGVTQTPRYLIKTRGQQVTLSCSPISGHRSVSWYQQTPGQGLQFLFEYFSETQRNKGNFPGRFSGRQFSNSRSEMNVSTLELGDSALYLCASGSGGYTEAFFGQGTRLTVV.

The rearrangement links TRBV20-1 to TRBJ2-7, with D perhaps TRBD2 (6 bases). Per the germline V gene, CDR1 is DFQATT and CDR2 is SNEGSKA (reference sequence). The CDR3 is 12 residues long. Trimming took 7 bases from V and 7 from J, leaving 17 bases between them. CDR3 residues: CSVTDYTGEQYV. DNA of the CDR3: TGCAGTGTGACGGACTATACGGGGGAGCAGTACGTC.

This clonotype was counted only a few times. The chain uses TRBV3-1 and TRBJ2-5; 10 positions agree with TRBD2. The length of the CDR3 is 15 residues. The V gene's germline CDR1 is LGHDT and CDR2 YNNKEL (reference sequence). V shed 2 bases, J shed 7 bases, and the junction held 7 bases outside the gene matches. This CDR3 is CASSQIAGGIGTQYF. In nucleotides, the CDR3 is TGTGCCAGCAGCCAAATAGCGGGGGGTATAGGGACCCAGTACTTC.

In this sample, this clonotype turned up many times. The chain couples TRBV7-2 to TRBJ2-2; TRBD2 is a possible D gene (7 bases). Germline V lookup: CDR1 SGHTA, CDR2 FQGNSA. Trimming stripped 4 bases from V and 9 bases from J, with 15 bases between. The CDR3 runs to 14 residues. The CDR3 DNA follows: TGTGCCAGCAGCTCATGGGGCGGGGGCCGGGAGCTGTTTTTT. It specifies CASSSWGGGRELFF.

The chain has TRBV6-5 and TRBJ1-5, with a tentative D call TRBD1 (6 bases). The CDR3 consists of 13 residues. CDR1 MNHEY and CDR2 SVGAGI come from the germline V gene. Trimming pared 8 bases from V and 5 bases from J, leaving 13 bases between. CDR3 residues: CASATGRDQPQHF. The DNA for the CDR3 is TGTGCCAGCGCTACAGGGAGGGATCAGCCCCAGCATTTT.

At least ten counts were recorded for this clonotype. This sequence joins TRBV20-1 and TRBJ2-5; 11 bases match TRBD2. The CDR3 contains 14 residues. V lost 3 bases and J lost 2; bases outside the gene matches: 2. CDR1 and CDR2 (germline): DFQATT, SNEGSKA (reference sequence). The DNA of the CDR3 is TGCAGTGCTAGTAGACTAGCGGGGCAAGAGACCCAGTACTTC. Amino acid sequence: CSASRLAGQETQYF.

The chain joins TRBV7-2 to TRBJ2-1; TRBD2 aligns across 15 bases. Germline CDR1 reads SGHTA; CDR2 reads FQGNSA. CDR3 length: 17 amino acids. The junction had 1 base not matched to a gene; V was cut back by 0 bases and J by 4 bases. The CDR3 coding sequence is TGTGCCAGCAGCTTAGCGGGGACTAGCGGGGGGTACAATGAGCAGTTCTTC. It codes for CASSLAGTSGGYNEQFF.

The chain has TRBV6-5 and TRBJ2-1, with D possibly being TRBD1 (7 bases). Germline loops: CDR1 MNHEY, CDR2 SVGAGI. Trimming pared 6 bases from V and 7 bases from J, leaving 28 bases between. This CDR3 has 18 amino acids. The chain's CDR3 is CASRQSLRRGTESNEQFF. The DNA for the CDR3 is TGTGCCAGCAGGCAGAGCCTCCGACGCGGGACAGAGTCTAATGAGCAGTTCTTC.

The chain has TRBV20-1 and TRBJ1-1; TRBD1 aligns across 7 bases. Unmatched junction bases numbered 12, after V lost 5 bases and J lost 6 bases. Germline V CDR1 and CDR2: DFQATT, SNEGSKA (reference sequence). CDR3 length: 14 amino acids. The CDR3 here is CSAANQGGVAEAFF. The CDR3 bases are TGCAGTGCTGCTAACCAGGGGGGAGTCGCTGAAGCTTTCTTT.

This clonotype was seen a few times. The chain employs TRBV9 and TRBJ2-3; perhaps TRBD2 as D (6 bases). V shed 3 bases and J shed 1 base, with 9 bases lying between them. The CDR3 has 14 residues. Looked up from germline, CDR1 is SGDLS and CDR2 is YYNGEE. The CDR3 region is CASSDLAGTDTQYF. The CDR3 nucleotides read TGTGCCAGCAGCGACTTAGCGGGCACAGATACGCAGTATTTT.

At least ten counts were recorded for this clonotype. The J gene is TRBJ1-1, the V gene TRBV7-3, with D unresolved. The CDR3 runs 14 residues. With 2 bases removed from V and 4 bases from J, the gap between germline ends came to 11 bases. Germline values: CDR1 SGHTA, CDR2 FQGTGA. The CDR3 region has the DNA TGTGCCAGCAGCTTAGGACCCACGAGCACTGAAGCTTTCTTT. Its translation is CASSLGPTSTEAFF.

The chain recombines TRBV9 with TRBJ2-5, with D hard to call. CDR3 length: 15 amino acids. Germline CDR1 SGDLS, CDR2 YYNGEE. Trimming cost V 1 base and J 1 base, with 11 bases left between them. Here the CDR3 DNA reads TGTGCCAGCAGCGTAAACACCAATGCCCAAGAGACCCAGTACTTC. Translation: CASSVNTNAQETQYF.

This clonotype was counted a few times. This chain uses TRBV7-9 with TRBJ1-3, with D perhaps matching TRBD1 (5 bases). This CDR3 is built from 13 residues. The germline gives CDR1 SEHNR, CDR2 FQNEAQ (reference sequence). V was pared by 4 bases and J by 2 bases, with 6 bases between. CDR3 coding DNA: TGTGCCAGCAGCTGGGGGGCTGGAAACACCATATATTTT. This translates into CASSWGAGNTIYF.

This clonotype was seen ten or more times. J is TRBJ2-2 and V is TRBV7-3; TRBD2 is a possible D gene (7 bases). CDR3 length: 14 amino acids. The V gene lost 5 bases and the J gene lost 7 bases, with 14 bases spanning the gap. From germline, CDR1 is SGHTA and CDR2 FQGTGA. CDR3 coding DNA: TGTGCCAGCAGCCGACGCGGGGGCGACGGGGAGCTGTTTTTT. Translation gives CASSRRGGDGELFF.

Many counts were recorded for this clonotype. The chain recombines TRBV20-1 with TRBJ2-3; 9 positions agree with TRBD1. V lost 6 bases and J lost 2; bases outside the gene matches: 12. Germline V lookup: CDR1 DFQATT, CDR2 SNEGSKA (reference sequence). The CDR3 contains 16 residues. The CDR3 reads CSARKQGAGPTDTQYF. The DNA for the CDR3 is TGCAGTGCGAGGAAACAGGGGGCAGGGCCCACAGATACGCAGTATTTT.

This clonotype was seen only a few times. The chain couples TRBV5-1 to TRBJ1-1; 10 nucleotides align to TRBD1. V dropped 0 bases and J dropped 4; count of bases not matched to a gene: 3. CDR1 is SGHRS and CDR2 is YFSETQ in the germline V gene. This CDR3 spans 15 amino acids. CDR3 DNA: TGCGCCAGCAGCTTGGGGGACAGGGGTGGCACTGAAGCTTTCTTT. Residues: CASSLGDRGGTEAFF.